Sequencing of this TCR beta chain was carried out in a study of blood T cell repertoires in COVID-19 (dated by TCRdb to the early 2020s). Notes on the research overall: The collaborator samples originated in the United States, Italy and Spain and spanned the acute and convalescent phases of COVID-19. Deeply sampled blood TCRbeta repertoires from subjects exposed to, actively infected with, or recovered from COVID-19 were included in the dataset. A freely available public database, intended as a resource for researchers studying the immune response to SARS-CoV-2, is where the repertoires were released. Where available, HLA class I and class II types were taken from metadata supplied by the sample provider and were not determined by assay-based typing. Sample metadata almost always included a de-identified subject ID, COVID-19 status, age in years and sex. The samples were drawn from two sources: the first 160 participants of the ongoing ImmuneRACE study, and about 1,300 subjects contributed by 6 global collaborators. The prospective study material was composed of cDNA or gDNA derived from T cells, B-cell-depleted T cells, or PBMCs. General study outcomes and caveats: The amount of clinical and demographic metadata varied by source and participant and was provided uncurated.

As for this clone: This receptor's antigen is unknown. Base qualities were left out, and no much larger clone turns up one base away.

The V and J ends are trimmed by 0 bases and 1 base, leaving 9 bases between them. From the cysteine up to the phenylalanine, the CDR3 has a length of 15 residues. Only CDR3 DNA is held: 45 bases, read in frame from base 1. In the germline V gene, CDR1 corresponds to LGHNA and CDR2 to YSLEER. TCRbeta CDR3 regions were amplified from genomic DNA by means of the immunoSEQ Assay, a bias-controlled multiplex PCR. The original methods were these. The number of nucleated cells in each sample was estimated by amplification of reference gene primers within the assay. To quantify the absolute abundance of each unique TCRbeta CDR3 rearrangement, sequence reads were collapsed and filtered. For each sample, productive Simpson clonality was calculated as the square root of Simpson's diversity index over productive rearrangements. As stored in TCRdb, this immuneACCESS dataset retains in-frame rearrangements with V and J assigned. A fraction of the clones does not appear; measured against another copy, unresolved V genes explain less than half of the discrepancy, and the remainder lacks a known reason. That table supplies the V and J calls and clone size; D and trimming were determined from the DNA. Recorded for this sample are roughly 56,000 clones; roughly 89% of them occurred a single time. The top ten constitute 43% of the sample.

At one collaborating source in Seattle, patients were enrolled during active infection and were followed longitudinally through the course of disease. Each collaborating institution followed its own protocols to collect whole blood in K2EDTA tubes. For TCRbeta analysis, collaborator samples were shipped as frozen whole blood, as isolated PBMCs, or as DNA extracted from either sample type. The rearrangement combines TRBV4-3 with TRBJ1-1, with no D gene named confidently. This receptor was taken from a woman between 55 and 75 years old with COVID-19, enrolled during active disease. The sequenced sample was peripheral blood. CDR3 protein: CASSQDIGGNTEAFF. The DNA sequence is as follows: TGCGCCAGCAGCCAAGATATCGGCGGGAACACTGAAGCTTTCTTT.